This T cell receptor (beta chain) was observed in a study of T cell responses to AZD1222 COVID-19 vaccine. Overall study findings and caveats: Recipients of two AZD1222 doses showed rising Spike-specific TCR breadth and depth. Just a handful of people given AZD1222 tested seropositive at baseline.

To note about this clone: The antigen is undetermined. A read error may produce the germline difference seen at one junction end.

Assay: immunoSEQ multiplex PCR; the TCRdb copy retains only in-frame clones and omits some. The sample includes more than 110,000 clones, roughly 91% of them seen just once. In germline, CDR1 is LGHNT, CDR2 FRNRAP. The CDR3 contains 11 residues. The source is an adult in good health. The chain employs TRBV12-5 and TRBJ1-2, with D perhaps TRBD1 (6 bases). The material was peripheral blood, obtained on day 0 of AZD1222 vaccination. In DNA form, the CDR3 reads TGTGCTAGTGGTTTTCGACAGGAACTCCACTTC. Its protein is CASGFRQELHF.